One and the same sample provided the 3 T cell receptor beta chains below, sequenced in a study of T-cell memory formation after mild COVID-19. One entry per CDR3 protein results from TCRdb running MiXCR on the 5' RACE reads. Of about 300,000 distinct CDR3 sequences listed, approximately 20% were seen once; the top ten hold under 25%. Sequenced: PBMCs or a T cell subset sorted from them (not recorded which). The origin of the receptors is a man younger than 35 who had mild COVID-19 (a few samples of this study predate the infection). Cell type and time point are not known.

This clonotype was counted between two and nine times. The chain couples TRBV7-2 to TRBJ2-3; TRBD2 agrees at 11 bases. Unmatched junction bases numbered 8, after V lost 0 bases and J lost 3 bases. CDR1 is SGHTA and CDR2 is FQGNSA in the germline V gene. This CDR3 is built from 18 residues. The CDR3 DNA reads TGTGCCAGCAGCTTAGCAATGGCTAGCGGGGGGATTACAGATACGCAGTATTTT. As protein: CASSLAMASGGITDTQYF.

This clonotype was observed a handful of times. This chain uses TRBV5-1 with TRBJ2-1, with a weak D call TRBD1 (5 bases). Looked up from germline, CDR1 is SGHRS and CDR2 is YFSETQ. Trimming cost V 3 bases and J 8 bases, with 9 bases left between them. The CDR3 consists of 12 residues. The CDR3 loop reads CASSSPGYEQFF. The CDR3 bases are TGCGCCAGCAGCTCCCCAGGGTATGAGCAGTTCTTC.

This clonotype was counted many times. This rearrangement joins TRBV11-2 to TRBJ2-2; 9 bases match TRBD1. The CDR3 extends over 16 amino acids. V shed 5 bases, J shed 4 bases, and the junction held 8 bases outside the gene matches. CDR1 is SGHAT, CDR2 FQNNGV, per germline. CDR3 sequence (DNA): TGTGCCAGCAGCAAAACTGGACAGGGGAGCACCGGGGAGCTGTTTTTT. Translating gives CASSKTGQGSTGELFF.